This T cell receptor (beta chain) derives from a study of shared clonotypes between healthy human individuals. V lost 5 bases and J lost 1; bases outside the gene matches: 32. The length of the CDR3 is 23 residues. In germline, CDR1 is SGHRS, CDR2 YFSETQ. Study-level points and caveats: Rarefaction showed that sequencing of sorted subsets was incomplete (despite large depth).

Of note for this clone: The antigen remains undetermined.

Positive CCR7 selection of CD45RO-negative cells yielded the naive CD8 cells, and terminally differentiated effector memory CD45RA+ cells were excluded. Donors were Caucasian adults residing in Nashville, Tennessee, USA. For every subset, genomic DNA was evenly distributed across several immunoSEQ plates. The method was immunoSEQ multiplex PCR; TCRdb's version includes in-frame clones alone and lacks a portion of them. The data hold hundreds of thousands of clones, with around 96% observed a single time. The rearrangement uses TRBV5-1 and TRBJ2-5, with 7 bases identical to TRBD1. Material: naive CD8+ T cells sorted from blood. The receptor was derived from a woman aged 25-40 years in good health. Here the CDR3 DNA reads TGCGCCAGCAGTTTAACGGGCCTTAGGGAACTGGACAGGTGGGTCCAGTCCCAAGAGACCCAGTACTTC. Protein sequence: CASSLTGLRELDRWVQSQETQYF.